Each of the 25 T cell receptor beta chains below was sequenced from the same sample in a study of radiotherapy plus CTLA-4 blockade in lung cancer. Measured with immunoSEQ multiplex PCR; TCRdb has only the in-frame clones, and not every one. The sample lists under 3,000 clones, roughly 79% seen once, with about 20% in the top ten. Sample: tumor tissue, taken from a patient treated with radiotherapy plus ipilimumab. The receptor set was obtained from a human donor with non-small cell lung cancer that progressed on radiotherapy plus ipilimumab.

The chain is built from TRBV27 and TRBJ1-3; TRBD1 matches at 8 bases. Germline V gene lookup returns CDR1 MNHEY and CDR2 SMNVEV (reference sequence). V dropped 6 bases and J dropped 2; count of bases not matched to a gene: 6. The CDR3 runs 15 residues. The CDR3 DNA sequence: TGTGCCAGCAGAGCTACAGGGGGGACTGGAAACACCATATATTTT. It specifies CASRATGGTGNTIYF.

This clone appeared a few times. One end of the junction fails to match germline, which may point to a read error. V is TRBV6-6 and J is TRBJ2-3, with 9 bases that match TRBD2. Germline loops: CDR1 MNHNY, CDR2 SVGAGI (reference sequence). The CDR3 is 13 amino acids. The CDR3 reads CASGGTSRDTQYF. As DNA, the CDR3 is TGTGCCAGCGGGGGGACTAGCAGAGATACGCAGTATTTT.

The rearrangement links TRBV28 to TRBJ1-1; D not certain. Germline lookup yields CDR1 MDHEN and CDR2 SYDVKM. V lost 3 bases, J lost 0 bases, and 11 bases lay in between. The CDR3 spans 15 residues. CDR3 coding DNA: TGTGCCAGCAGTTTCATTTCCGGGATGAACACTGAAGCTTTCTTT. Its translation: CASSFISGMNTEAFF. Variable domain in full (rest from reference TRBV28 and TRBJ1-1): DVKVTQSSRYLVKRTGEKVFLECVQDMDHENMFWYRQDPGLGLRLIYFSYDVKMKEKGDIPEGYSVSREKKERFSLILESASTNQTSMYLCASSFISGMNTEAFFGQGTRLTVV.

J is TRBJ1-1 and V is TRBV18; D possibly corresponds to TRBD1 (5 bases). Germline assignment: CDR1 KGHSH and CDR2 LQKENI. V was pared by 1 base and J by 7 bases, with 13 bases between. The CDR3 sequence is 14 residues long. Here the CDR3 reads CASSPQTLQGEAFF. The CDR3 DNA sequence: TGTGCCAGCTCACCACAAACCCTCCAGGGTGAAGCTTTCTTT.

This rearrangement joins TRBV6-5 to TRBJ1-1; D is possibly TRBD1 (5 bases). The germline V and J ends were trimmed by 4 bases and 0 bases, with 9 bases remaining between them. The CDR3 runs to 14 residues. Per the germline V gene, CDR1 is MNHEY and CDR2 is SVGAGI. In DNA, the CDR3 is TGTGCCAGCAGTTGGGGACGGATGAACACTGAAGCTTTCTTT. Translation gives CASSWGRMNTEAFF.

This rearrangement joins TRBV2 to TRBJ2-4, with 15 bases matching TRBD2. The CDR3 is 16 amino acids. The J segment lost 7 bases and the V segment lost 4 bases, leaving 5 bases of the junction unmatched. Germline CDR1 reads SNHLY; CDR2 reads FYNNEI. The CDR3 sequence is CASSGTSGRARNIQYF. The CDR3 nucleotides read TGTGCCAGCAGTGGGACTAGCGGGAGGGCCAGGAACATTCAGTACTTC.

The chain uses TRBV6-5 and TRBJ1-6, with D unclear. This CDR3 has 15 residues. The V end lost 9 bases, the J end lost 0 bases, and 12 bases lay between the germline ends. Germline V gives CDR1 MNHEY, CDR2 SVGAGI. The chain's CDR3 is CASGRLSSYNSPLHF. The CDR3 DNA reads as TGTGCCAGTGGACGGTTGAGCTCCTATAATTCACCCCTCCACTTT.

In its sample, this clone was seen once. CDR3 coding DNA: TGTGCCAGCAGCCTCGAAGGGAGAGGCACAGATACGCAGTATTTT. Residues: CASSLEGRGTDTQYF. The chain combines TRBV28 with TRBJ2-3; D is perhaps TRBD2 (5 bases). Germline loops: CDR1 MDHEN, CDR2 SYDVKM. The CDR3 covers 15 residues. Trimming removed 6 bases from V and 1 base from J, with 14 bases in between.

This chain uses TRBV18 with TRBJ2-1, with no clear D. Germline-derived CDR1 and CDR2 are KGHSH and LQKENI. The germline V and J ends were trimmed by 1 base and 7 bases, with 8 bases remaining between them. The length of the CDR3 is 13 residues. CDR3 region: CASSPRSGNEQFF. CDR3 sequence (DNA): TGTGCCAGCTCACCACGTTCTGGGAATGAGCAGTTCTTC.

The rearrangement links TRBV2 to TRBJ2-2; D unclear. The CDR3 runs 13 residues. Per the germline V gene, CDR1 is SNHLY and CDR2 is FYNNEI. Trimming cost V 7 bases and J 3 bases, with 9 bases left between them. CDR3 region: CASNVRDTGELFF. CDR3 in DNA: TGTGCCAGCAATGTAAGGGACACCGGGGAGCTGTTTTTT.

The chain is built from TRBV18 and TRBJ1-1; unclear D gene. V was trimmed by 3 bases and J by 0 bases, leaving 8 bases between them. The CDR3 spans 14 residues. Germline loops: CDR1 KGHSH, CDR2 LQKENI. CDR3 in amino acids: CASSPAGLNTEAFF. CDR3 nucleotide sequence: TGTGCCAGCTCACCGGCAGGTCTGAACACTGAAGCTTTCTTT.

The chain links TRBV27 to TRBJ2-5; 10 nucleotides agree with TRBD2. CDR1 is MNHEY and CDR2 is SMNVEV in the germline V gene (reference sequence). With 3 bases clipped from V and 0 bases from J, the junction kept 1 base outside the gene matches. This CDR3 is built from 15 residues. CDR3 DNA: TGTGCCAGCAGTTTGCTAGCGGGGGACCAAGAGACCCAGTACTTC. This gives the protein CASSLLAGDQETQYF.

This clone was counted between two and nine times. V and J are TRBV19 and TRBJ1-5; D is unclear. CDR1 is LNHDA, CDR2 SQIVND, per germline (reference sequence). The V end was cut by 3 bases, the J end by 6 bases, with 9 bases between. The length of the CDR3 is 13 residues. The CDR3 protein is CASSIDGSQPQHF. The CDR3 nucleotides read TGTGCCAGTAGTATTGACGGGAGTCAGCCCCAGCATTTT.

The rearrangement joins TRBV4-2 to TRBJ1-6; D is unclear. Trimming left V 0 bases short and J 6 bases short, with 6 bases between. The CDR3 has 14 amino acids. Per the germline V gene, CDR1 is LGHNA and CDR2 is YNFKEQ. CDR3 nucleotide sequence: TGTGCCAGCAGCCAAGAACTGATTAATTCACCCCTCCACTTT. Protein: CASSQELINSPLHF.

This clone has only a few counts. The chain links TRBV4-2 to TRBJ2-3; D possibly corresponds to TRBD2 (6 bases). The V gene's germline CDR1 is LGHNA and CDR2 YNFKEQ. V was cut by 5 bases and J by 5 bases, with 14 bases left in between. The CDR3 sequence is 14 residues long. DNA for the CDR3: TGTGCCAGCAGCTTGGCCGGGGGAGGAGATACGCAGTATTTT. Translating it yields CASSLAGGGDTQYF.

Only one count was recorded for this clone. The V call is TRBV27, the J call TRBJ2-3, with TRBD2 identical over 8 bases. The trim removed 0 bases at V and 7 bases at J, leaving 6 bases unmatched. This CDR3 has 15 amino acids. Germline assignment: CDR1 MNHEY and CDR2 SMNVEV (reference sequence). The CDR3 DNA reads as TGTGCCAGCAGTTTATCAGCGGGAGAGGGGAATACGCAGTATTTT. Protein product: CASSLSAGEGNTQYF.

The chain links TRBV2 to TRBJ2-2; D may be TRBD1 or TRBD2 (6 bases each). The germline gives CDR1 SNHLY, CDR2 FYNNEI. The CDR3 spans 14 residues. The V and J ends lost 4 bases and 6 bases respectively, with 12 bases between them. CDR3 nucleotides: TGTGCCAGCAGTGTGGGGGGCAGGGCCGGGGAGCTGTTTTTT. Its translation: CASSVGGRAGELFF.

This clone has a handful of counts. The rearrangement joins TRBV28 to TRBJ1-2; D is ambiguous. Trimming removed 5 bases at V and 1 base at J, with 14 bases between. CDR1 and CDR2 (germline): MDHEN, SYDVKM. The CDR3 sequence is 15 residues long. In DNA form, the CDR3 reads TGTGCCAGCAGTCCTGAGTTAGAGGTTAACTATGGCTACACCTTC. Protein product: CASSPELEVNYGYTF.

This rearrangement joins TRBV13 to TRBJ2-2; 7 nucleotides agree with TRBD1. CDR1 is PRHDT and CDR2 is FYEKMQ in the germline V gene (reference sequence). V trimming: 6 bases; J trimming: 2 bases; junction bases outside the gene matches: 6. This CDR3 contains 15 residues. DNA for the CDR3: TGTGCCAGCAGTCGTTGGGACAGTAACACCGGGGAGCTGTTTTTT. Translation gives CASSRWDSNTGELFF.

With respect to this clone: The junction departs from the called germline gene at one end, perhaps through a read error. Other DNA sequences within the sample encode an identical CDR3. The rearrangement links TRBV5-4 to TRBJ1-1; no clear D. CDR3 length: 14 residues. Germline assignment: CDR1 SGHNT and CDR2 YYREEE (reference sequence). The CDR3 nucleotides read TGTGCCAGCAGCCCTAAGTTGGGGAACACTGAGGCTTTCTTT. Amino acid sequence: CASSPKLGNTEAFF.

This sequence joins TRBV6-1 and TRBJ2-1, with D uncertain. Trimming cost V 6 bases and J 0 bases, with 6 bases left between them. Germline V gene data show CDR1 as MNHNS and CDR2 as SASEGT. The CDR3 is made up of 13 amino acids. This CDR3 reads CASSTSSYNEQFF. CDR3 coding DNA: TGTGCCAGCAGCACCAGCTCCTACAATGAGCAGTTCTTC.

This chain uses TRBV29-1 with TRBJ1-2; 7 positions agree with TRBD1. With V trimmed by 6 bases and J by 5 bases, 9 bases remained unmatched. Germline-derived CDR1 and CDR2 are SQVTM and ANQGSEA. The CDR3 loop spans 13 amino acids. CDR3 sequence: CSVTGVTSYGYTF. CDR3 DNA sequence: TGCAGCGTAACAGGGGTGACTAGTTATGGCTACACCTTC.

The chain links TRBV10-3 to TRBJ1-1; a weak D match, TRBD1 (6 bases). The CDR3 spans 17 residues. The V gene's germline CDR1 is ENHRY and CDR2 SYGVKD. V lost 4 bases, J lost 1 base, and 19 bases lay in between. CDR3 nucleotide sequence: TGTGCCATCAGTGGCTGGCAGGGGCCGTATAGGAACACTGAAGCTTTCTTT. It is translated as CAISGWQGPYRNTEAFF.

CDR3 DNA sequence: TGCAGCGCCCTCACACAGGGGATCACTGAAGCTTTCTTT. Amino acids: CSALTQGITEAFF. V is TRBV29-1 and J is TRBJ1-1, with 7 bases matching TRBD1. The germline gives CDR1 SQVTM, CDR2 ANQGSEA. The CDR3 runs to 13 residues. Unmatched junction bases numbered 9, after V lost 7 bases and J lost 4 bases.

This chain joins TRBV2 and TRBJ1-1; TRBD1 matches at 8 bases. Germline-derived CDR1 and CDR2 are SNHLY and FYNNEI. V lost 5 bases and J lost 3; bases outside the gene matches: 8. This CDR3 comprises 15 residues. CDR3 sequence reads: CASSNLQGADTEAFF. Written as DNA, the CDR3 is TGTGCCAGCAGTAACCTCCAGGGGGCAGACACTGAAGCTTTCTTT.